This record looks at one TCR beta chain sequence and its context. Stated time point: baseline, week 1 (first vaccination visit). Indicated treatment: pre-vaccination baseline after standard-of-care therapy. Donor tumors were new WHO grade 3 or 4 IDH1-mutant, ATRX-lost astrocytomas. This record comes from a study of a mutant IDH1 vaccine in newly diagnosed glioma. Study information: Most patients had received both radiotherapy and temozolomide, the prior options being radiotherapy, temozolomide, or both.

V gave up 0 bases and J gave up 4 bases, with 13 bases separating them. Germline V gives CDR1 SGDLS, CDR2 YYNGEE. This CDR3 is 15 amino acids long. TCRdb's table, derived via immunoSEQ multiplex PCR, lists solely in-frame clones and lacks some. The data contain some 70,000 clones, more than 65% of them seen just once; the ten biggest clones take up about 7.5%. The gene calls are TRBV9 and TRBJ1-1; weak D call: TRBD1 (6 bases). The specimen comprised PBMCs, sampled from a glioma patient treated with radiotherapy, temozolomide or both. The sequence was obtained from a man over 45 with glioma. The CDR3 spells CASSVEETGSTEAFF. The CDR3 coding sequence is TGTGCCAGCAGCGTAGAAGAAACAGGGAGCACTGAAGCTTTCTTT. Based on the CDR3 plus reference TRBV9 and TRBJ1-1, the full variable domain is DSGVTQTPKHLITATGQRVTLRCSPRSGDLSVYWYQQSLDQGLQFLIQYYNGEERAKGNILERFSAQQFPDLHSELNLSSLELGDSALYFCASSVEETGSTEAFFGQGTRLTVV.